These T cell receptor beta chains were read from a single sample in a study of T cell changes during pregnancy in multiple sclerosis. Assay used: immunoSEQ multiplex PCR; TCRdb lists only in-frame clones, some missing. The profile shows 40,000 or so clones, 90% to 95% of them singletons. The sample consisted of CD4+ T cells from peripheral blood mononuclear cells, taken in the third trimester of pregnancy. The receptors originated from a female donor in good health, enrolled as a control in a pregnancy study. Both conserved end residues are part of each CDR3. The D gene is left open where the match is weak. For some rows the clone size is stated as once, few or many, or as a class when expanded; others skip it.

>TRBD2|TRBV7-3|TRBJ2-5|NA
CASSTTSGQETQYF
TGTGCCAGCAGCACGACTAGCGGCCAAGAGACCCAGTACTTC
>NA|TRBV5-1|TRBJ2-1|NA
CASSLTVAVNSYNEQFF
TGCGCCAGCAGCTTAACCGTAGCGGTTAACTCCTACAATGAGCAGTTCTTC
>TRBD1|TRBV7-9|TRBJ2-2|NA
CASSLDRAPNTGELFF
TGTGCCAGCAGCTTGGACAGGGCCCCGAACACCGGGGAGCTGTTTTTT
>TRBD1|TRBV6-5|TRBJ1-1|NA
CASSYGTGNTEAFF
TGTGCCAGCAGTTACGGGACAGGCAACACTGAAGCTTTCTTT
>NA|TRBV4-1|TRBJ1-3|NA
CASSSQGISGNTIYF
TGCGCCAGCAGCTCTCAGGGGATCTCTGGAAACACCATATATTTT
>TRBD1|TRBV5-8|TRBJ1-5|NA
CASSAGTGFNQPQHF
TGTGCCAGCAGCGCCGGGACAGGTTTTAATCAGCCCCAGCATTTT
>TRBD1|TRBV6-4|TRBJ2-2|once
CASARGWNTGELFF
TGTGCCAGCGCCAGGGGGTGGAACACCGGGGAGCTGTTTTTT
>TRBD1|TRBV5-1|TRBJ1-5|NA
CASSLGTGDQPQHF
TGCGCCAGCAGCTTGGGTACAGGGGATCAGCCCCAGCATTTT
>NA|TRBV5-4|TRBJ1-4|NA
CASSTRGIANEKLFF
TGTGCCAGCAGCACGAGAGGTATTGCTAATGAAAAACTGTTTTTT
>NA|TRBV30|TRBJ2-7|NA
CAWIQGYEQYF
TGTGCCTGGATACAGGGCTACGAGCAGTACTTC
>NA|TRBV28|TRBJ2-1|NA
CASNAGSTPFLRQFF
TGTGCCAGCAACGCGGGCAGTACTCCTTTCCTACGGCAGTTCTTC
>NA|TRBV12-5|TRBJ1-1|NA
CASGLKYDKLNTEAFF
TGTGCTAGTGGTTTGAAGTATGACAAATTGAACACTGAAGCTTTCTTT
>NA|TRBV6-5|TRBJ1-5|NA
CAAGNSNQPQHF
TGTGCCGCCGGGAATAGCAATCAGCCCCAGCATTTT
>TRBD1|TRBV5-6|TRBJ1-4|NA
CASSQSGTGIEEKLFF
TGTGCCAGCAGCCAAAGCGGGACAGGGATCGAGGAAAAACTGTTTTTT
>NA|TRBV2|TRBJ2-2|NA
CASSERQGFSAGELFF
TGTGCCAGCAGTGAAAGGCAGGGGTTCTCGGCCGGGGAGCTGTTTTTT
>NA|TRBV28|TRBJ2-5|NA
CASSLRREGKAAQYF
TGTGCCAGCAGTTTACGAAGGGAAGGGAAAGCGGCCCAGTACTTC
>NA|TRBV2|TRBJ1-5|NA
CARGGGDSNQPQHF
TGTGCCAGGGGTGGAGGGGATAGCAATCAGCCCCAGCATTTT
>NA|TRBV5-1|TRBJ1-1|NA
CASSLNTGQGTEAFF
TGCGCCAGCAGCTTGAATACAGGGCAGGGAACTGAAGCTTTCTTT
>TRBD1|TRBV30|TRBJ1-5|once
CAWSPTGASNQPQHF
TGTGCCTGGAGTCCGACAGGGGCAAGCAATCAGCCCCAGCATTTT
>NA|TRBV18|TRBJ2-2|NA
CASSPRNGELFF
TGTGCCAGCTCACCACGTAACGGGGAGCTGTTTTTT
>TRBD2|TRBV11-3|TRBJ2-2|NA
CASSARTRVDTGELFF
TGTGCCAGCAGCGCCCGGACTAGAGTTGACACCGGGGAGCTGTTTTTT
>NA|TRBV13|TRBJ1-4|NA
CASSLGQGKGLFF
TGTGCCAGCAGCTTAGGACAGGGTAAAGGACTGTTTTTT
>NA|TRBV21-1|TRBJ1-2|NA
CASSSRDKDPYGYTF
TGTGCCAGCAGCTCTCGGGACAAGGACCCCTATGGCTACACCTTC
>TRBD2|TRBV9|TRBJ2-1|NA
CASSVGLDNNEQFF
TGTGCCAGCAGCGTGGGACTAGATAACAATGAGCAGTTCTTC
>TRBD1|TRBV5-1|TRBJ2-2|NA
CASSLVRGQGEVQRGGELFF
TGCGCCAGCAGCTTGGTCCGGGGACAGGGGGAAGTTCAGCGAGGCGGGGAGCTGTTTTTT
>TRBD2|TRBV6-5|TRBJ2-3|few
CASSYSAGATADTQYF
TGTGCCAGCAGTTACTCAGCGGGGGCAACGGCAGATACGCAGTATTTT
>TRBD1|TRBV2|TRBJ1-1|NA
CASILIGQGPIEHTEAFF
TGTGCCAGCATTCTTATCGGACAGGGGCCCATTGAACACACTGAAGCTTTCTTT
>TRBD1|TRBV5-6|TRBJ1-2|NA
CASSPQGADGYTF
TGTGCCAGCAGCCCACAGGGGGCTGATGGCTACACCTTC
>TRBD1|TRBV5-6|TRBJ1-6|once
CASSLPAGGGTSPLHF
TGTGCCAGCAGCTTACCCGCGGGAGGGGGCACCTCACCCCTCCACTTT
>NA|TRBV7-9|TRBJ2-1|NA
CASSSGGGTEQFF
TGTGCCAGCAGCTCCGGAGGCGGGACTGAGCAGTTCTTC
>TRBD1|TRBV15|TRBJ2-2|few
CATSPGQGVPTGELFF
TGTGCCACCAGTCCGGGACAGGGGGTACCTACCGGGGAGCTGTTTTTT
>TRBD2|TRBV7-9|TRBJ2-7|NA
CASSLGTGGRDEQYF
TGTGCCAGCAGCTTAGGAACTGGCGGGAGAGACGAGCAGTACTTC
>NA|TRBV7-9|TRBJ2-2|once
CASSLAGGLGTGELFF
TGTGCCAGCAGCTTAGCGGGGGGGCTCGGCACCGGGGAGCTGTTTTTT
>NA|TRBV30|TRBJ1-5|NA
CAWSGGVHQPQHF
TGTGCCTGGAGTGGGGGGGTGCATCAGCCCCAGCATTTT
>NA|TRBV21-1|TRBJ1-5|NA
CASSKGICQPQHF
TGTGCCAGCAGCAAAGGTATCTGTCAGCCCCAGCATTTT
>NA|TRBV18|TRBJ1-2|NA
CASSPPGRGGYTF
TGTGCCAGCTCACCACCGGGGAGGGGAGGCTACACCTTC
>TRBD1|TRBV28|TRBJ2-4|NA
CASSFDRVANIQYF
TGTGCCAGCAGTTTCGACAGGGTGGCGAACATTCAGTACTTC
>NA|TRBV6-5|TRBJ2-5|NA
CASSYSLGRGQETQYF
TGTGCCAGCAGTTACTCCCTCGGCAGGGGCCAAGAGACCCAGTACTTC
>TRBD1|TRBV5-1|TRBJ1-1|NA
CASSLYFSLQGTTEAFF
TGCGCCAGCAGCTTGTATTTTTCCCTACAGGGGACCACTGAAGCTTTCTTT
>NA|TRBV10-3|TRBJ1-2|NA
CAISERNSIDGYTF
TGTGCCATCAGTGAGCGAAACAGTATAGATGGCTACACCTTC
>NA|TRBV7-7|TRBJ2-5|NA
CASSLVGGQETQYF
TGTGCTAGCAGCTTAGTCGGAGGGCAAGAGACCCAGTACTTC